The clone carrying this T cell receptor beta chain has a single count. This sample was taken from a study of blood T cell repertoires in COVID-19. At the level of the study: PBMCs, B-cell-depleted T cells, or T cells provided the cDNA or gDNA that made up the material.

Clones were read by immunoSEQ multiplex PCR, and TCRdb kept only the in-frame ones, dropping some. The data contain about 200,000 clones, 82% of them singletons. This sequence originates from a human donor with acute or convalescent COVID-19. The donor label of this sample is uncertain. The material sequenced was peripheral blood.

The DNA of the CDR3 is TGTGCCAGCAGTCAGGGGGCTAATTCACCCCTCCACTTT. Its translation is CASSQGANSPLHF. This chain joins TRBV6-4 and TRBJ1-6; 8 nucleotides agree with TRBD1. Germline V CDR1 and CDR2: MRHNA, SNTAGT. The CDR3 runs 13 residues. V shed 5 bases, J shed 6 bases, and the junction held 0 bases outside the gene matches.